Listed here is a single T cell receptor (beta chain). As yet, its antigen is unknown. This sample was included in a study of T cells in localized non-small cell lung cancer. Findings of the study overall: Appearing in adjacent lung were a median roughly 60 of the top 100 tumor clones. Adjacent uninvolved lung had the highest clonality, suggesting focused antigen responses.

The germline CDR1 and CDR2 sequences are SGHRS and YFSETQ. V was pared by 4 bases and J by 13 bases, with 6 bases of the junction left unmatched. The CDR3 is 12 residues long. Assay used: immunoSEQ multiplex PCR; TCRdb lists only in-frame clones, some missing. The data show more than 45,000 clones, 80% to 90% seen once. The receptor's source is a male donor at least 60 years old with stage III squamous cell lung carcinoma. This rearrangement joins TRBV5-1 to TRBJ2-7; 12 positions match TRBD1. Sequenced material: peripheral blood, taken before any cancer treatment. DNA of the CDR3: TGCGCCAGCAGCCCAGGGACAGGGGGCCTATACTTC. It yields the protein CASSPGTGGLYF.